This T cell receptor beta chain is from a study of T cell changes during pregnancy in multiple sclerosis. Germline CDR1 is LNHDA and CDR2 is SQIVND (reference sequence). The CDR3 has 18 amino acids. The ends were cut back, 6 bases at V and 0 bases at J, with 20 bases in the middle. Some clones are missing from TCRdb's copy, which holds only in-frame ones; the method was immunoSEQ multiplex PCR. This table has 130,000 or so clones, roughly 97% appearing once. The TCR originated in a female donor with multiple sclerosis, enrolled in a pregnancy study. Sequencing was performed on peripheral blood, taken after pregnancy. The gene calls are TRBV19 and TRBJ1-4, with a possible D match to TRBD1 (5 bases). Written as DNA, the CDR3 is TGTGCCAGTAGCCGAGGGGCGGGAGGTGGCGCAACTAATGAAAAACTGTTTTTT. Amino acids: CASSRGAGGGATNEKLFF.